The clone carrying this T cell receptor beta chain was counted a few times. Antigen specificity is unknown. The source of the sample is a study of identical twins. Regarding the study as a whole: In drawing conclusions, the study used cross-sectional statistical analysis and did not follow the same donors. The models systematically underestimated how much out-of-frame TCR alpha was shared in monozygotic twins.

CDR1 and CDR2 (germline): KGHDR, SFDVKD. The length of the CDR3 is 16 residues. V was clipped by 9 bases and J by 2 bases; unmatched bases: 6. One entry per CDR3 protein results from TCRdb running MiXCR on the 5' RACE reads. The data contain around 650,000 distinct CDR3 sequences, just over 7% of them singletons. These data were also filed under a second study, of yellow fever vaccine responses in identical twins.

The sequence came from a young woman in good health. This sequence joins TRBV24-1 and TRBJ2-3, with 14 bases that match TRBD2. Material: PBMCs. The CDR3 spells CATGRTSGGNTDTQYF. CDR3 DNA: TGTGCCACCGGCAGGACTAGCGGGGGGAACACAGATACGCAGTATTTT.